The present T cell receptor (beta chain) was sequenced within a study of blood T cell repertoires in COVID-19 (dated by TCRdb to 2020 to 2021). Regarding the study in general: Samples from collaborators originated in the United States, Italy and Spain and spanned both the acute and convalescent phases of COVID-19. Samples were obtained from the ongoing ImmuneRACE study (first 160 participants) and from 1,254 subjects provided by 6 global collaborators. The repertoires were released in a freely available public database intended as a resource for research on the immune response to SARS-CoV-2. Nearly every sample came with metadata listing a de-identified subject ID, COVID-19 status, age in years and sex. The dataset comprised deeply sampled blood TCRbeta repertoires from subjects exposed to, actively infected with, or recovered from COVID-19. Where available, HLA class I and class II types were taken from metadata supplied by the sample provider and were not determined by assay-based typing. The material from the prospective study consisted of cDNA or gDNA derived from T cells, B-cell-depleted T cells, or PBMCs.

The full study reports these points: How much clinical and demographic metadata was included differed by source and by participant, and the metadata was provided uncurated.

The collaborating institutions used their own protocols to collect whole blood in K2EDTA tubes. For TCRbeta analysis, collaborator samples were shipped as frozen whole blood, as isolated PBMCs, or as DNA extracted from either sample type. Comments on this clone: Its antigen target is currently unknown. No per-base quality is available; no much larger clone lies one base away.

TCRbeta CDR3 regions were amplified from genomic DNA by means of the immunoSEQ Assay, a bias-controlled multiplex PCR. As for the original processing: Nucleated cell counts per sample were estimated from amplification of reference gene primers within the assay. To quantify the absolute abundance of each unique TCRbeta CDR3 rearrangement, sequence reads were collapsed and filtered. For each sample, productive Simpson clonality was calculated as the square root of Simpson's diversity index across productive rearrangements. In TCRdb, the immuneACCESS table is reduced to in-frame sequences with V and J assigned. These tables do not hold every clone; where another copy was compared, an unresolved V gene accounts for under half, and the others remain unexplained. That table furnishes V, J and clone size, whereas the DNA furnished D and trimming. For this sample there are some 70,000 clones; roughly 83% appear just once. Less than 45% of the sample rests with the top ten.

From V the trimming removes 8 bases and from J it removes 3 bases, while the gene matches leave 11 bases of the junction unaccounted for. CDR1 LNHNV and CDR2 YYDKDF were looked up in the germline V gene (reference sequence). Reading from cysteine to phenylalanine, the CDR3 counts 16 amino acids. Of all the DNA, just the CDR3 is kept, 48 bases in frame from base 1. The material sequenced was peripheral blood. The sequence is built from TRBV15 and TRBJ1-5, and TRBD1 matches 9 of the central bases. The sequence was obtained from a man older than 75 with acute or convalescent COVID-19. The CDR3 has the sequence CATRDRESFDNQPQHF. In nucleotides, the sequence is TGTGCCACCCGGGACAGGGAGAGTTTTGACAATCAGCCCCAGCATTTT.